Reported below is one TCR beta chain. Its antigen remains unidentified. The CDR3 is made up of 13 amino acids. Germline loops: CDR1 SGHRS, CDR2 YFSETQ. The V end lost 1 base, the J end lost 1 base, and 5 bases lay between the germline ends. The data were obtained in a study of T cell repertoires in cytomegalovirus infection. Study-level information: Public TCR beta signatures marked donors with CMV infection and the matching HLA. Study-wide results and caveats: Carriage of CMV together with the relevant HLA was identifiable through cumulative public TCR beta family frequency. HLA-C-restricted CMV clonotypes gave the most frequent clonotype in two of eight donors.

MiXCR was run by TCRdb on the reads, yielding one entry per CDR3 protein. Found here are a few hundred thousand distinct CDR3 sequences, 15% to 20% of them singletons; the top ten hold roughly 8.7%. Material: PBMCs. The V and J genes are TRBV5-1 and TRBJ1-1; D is unclear. The receptor was isolated from a human donor in good health (CMV status not recorded). Some clones in this sample may be carry-over from other donors' samples. CDR3 sequence reads: CASSLIQNTEAFF. CDR3 nucleotides: TGCGCCAGCAGCTTGATACAGAACACTGAAGCTTTCTTT.